Given below is one TCR beta chain in context. Its antigen is not identified. The sample originates from a study of OX40 agonist ivuxolimab in advanced cancers. Study-wide points: Expanded clones belonging to CD8+ T cells outnumbered, on average, those of CD4+.

Clones were read by immunoSEQ multiplex PCR, and TCRdb kept only the in-frame ones, dropping some. The table has about 68,000 clones, 75% to 85% seen once. The CDR3 spans 14 residues. Trimming shortened V by 4 bases and J by 2 bases, and 11 bases separated the two germline ends. Germline V gene sequence: CDR1 SGHAT, CDR2 FQDESV (reference sequence). The source material was CD4+ or CD8+ T cells sorted from blood, sampled in a trial of the OX40 agonist ivuxolimab. V is TRBV11-1 and J is TRBJ2-5; no clear D. This clonotype was obtained from an adult with an advanced solid tumor such as melanoma, head and neck, liver or kidney cancer. The CDR3 sequence is CASSSRLIQETQYF. The DNA of the CDR3 is TGTGCCAGCAGCTCCCGACTCATTCAAGAGACCCAGTACTTC.